The clone carrying this T cell receptor (beta chain) was seen once. Some clones are missing from TCRdb's copy, which holds only in-frame ones; the method was immunoSEQ multiplex PCR. This table holds roughly 180,000 clones, more than 75% found once. The data were taken from a study of T cell responses to AZD1222 COVID-19 vaccine. This TCR came from an adult in good health. This material consisted of peripheral blood, taken on day 0 of MenACWY control vaccination.

The CDR3 sequence is CASSMAGGIKNTGELFF. In DNA, the CDR3 is TGTGCCAGTAGTATGGCGGGGGGGATCAAGAACACCGGGGAGCTGTTTTTT. This chain connects TRBV19 to TRBJ2-2, with 9 bases aligning to TRBD2. There are 17 residues in the CDR3. Unmatched junction bases numbered 6, after V lost 3 bases and J lost 1 base. Per the germline V gene, CDR1 is LNHDA and CDR2 is SQIVND (reference sequence).